Each of the 17 T cell receptor beta chains below was sequenced from the same sample in a study of blood T cell repertoires in COVID-19. Measured with immunoSEQ multiplex PCR; TCRdb has only the in-frame clones, and not every one. The table shows about 200,000 clones, with approximately 86% occurring only once. Sample: peripheral blood. These receptors were taken from a man aged 55 to 69 with COVID-19, enrolled during active disease.

The J gene is TRBJ2-6, the V gene TRBV4-3, with D possibly matching TRBD2 (6 bases). The germline CDR1 and CDR2 sequences are LGHNA and YSLEER. The CDR3 loop spans 16 amino acids. V was pared by 1 base and J by 2 bases, with 9 bases between. CDR3 nucleotides: TGCGCCAGCAGCCAAGGGGGAGGAGCTGGGGCCAACGTCCTGACTTTC. It specifies CASSQGGGAGANVLTF.

The CDR3, as DNA: TGTGCCAGCAGCTTAGTTCAGGGGGACTATGGCTACACCTTC. This gives the protein CASSLVQGDYGYTF. The rearrangement links TRBV7-2 to TRBJ1-2; TRBD1 aligns across 7 bases. There are 14 residues in the CDR3. The junction had 2 bases not matched to a gene; V was cut back by 1 base and J by 3 bases. Germline V gives CDR1 SGHTA, CDR2 FQGNSA.

This clone appeared a single time. The V and J genes are TRBV28 and TRBJ2-3; D is possibly TRBD2 (5 bases). The germline V gene encodes CDR1 MDHEN and CDR2 SYDVKM. The ends were cut back, 6 bases at V and 3 bases at J, with 22 bases in the middle. The CDR3 is 17 amino acids. For the CDR3, the DNA is TGTGCCAGCAGCCTCTCGAGAGGGCGGAAAAAAACAGATACGCAGTATTTT. Amino acid sequence: CASSLSRGRKKTDTQYF.

This chain uses TRBV5-4 with TRBJ1-1, with a weak D call TRBD1 (5 bases). CDR3 size: 14 residues. V was trimmed by 3 bases and J by 0 bases, leaving 9 bases between them. Germline loops: CDR1 SGHNT, CDR2 YYREEE (reference sequence). CDR3 DNA: TGTGCCAGCAGCTACCCCAGGGTGAACACTGAAGCTTTCTTT. Its protein is CASSYPRVNTEAFF. Drawing the rest from reference TRBV5-4 and TRBJ1-1, the complete variable domain is ETGVTQSPTHLIKTRGQQVTLRCSSQSGHNTVSWYQQALGQGPQFIFQYYREEENGRGNFPPRFSGLQFPNYSSELNVNALELDDSALYLCASSYPRVNTEAFFGQGTRLTVV.

The rearrangement joins TRBV11-2 to TRBJ2-1; D is undetermined. The CDR3 totals 14 residues. The V gene's germline CDR1 is SGHAT and CDR2 FQNNGV. V was clipped by 1 base and J by 10 bases, with 14 bases between them. Here the CDR3 reads CASSLGVSPGEQFF. DNA for the CDR3: TGTGCCAGCAGCTTAGGGGTAAGCCCCGGGGAGCAGTTCTTC.

The count of this clone is one. The genes are TRBV19 and TRBJ1-2; D not certain. The CDR3 runs 15 residues. Germline V lookup: CDR1 LNHDA, CDR2 SQIVND (reference sequence). Trimming left V 3 bases short and J 4 bases short, with 15 bases between. The CDR3 protein is CASSIGTNALYGYTF. The CDR3, as DNA: TGTGCCAGTAGTATCGGTACCAATGCCCTCTATGGCTACACCTTC.

This chain uses TRBV25-1 with TRBJ2-3; a weak D match, TRBD1 (5 bases). CDR3 length: 11 amino acids. The V end was cut by 5 bases, the J end by 10 bases, with 10 bases between. Germline V CDR1 and CDR2: MGHDK, SYGVNS. CDR3 residues: CASSFQGSQYF. Written as DNA, the CDR3 is TGTGCCAGCAGTTTTCAGGGATCGCAGTATTTT.

The V call is TRBV6-6, the J call TRBJ1-4; D not certain. The CDR3 runs 14 residues. The germline gives CDR1 MNHNY, CDR2 SVGAGI (reference sequence). V shed 2 bases and J shed 8 bases, with 12 bases lying between them. CDR3: CASSYATSGEKLFF. The CDR3 DNA follows: TGTGCCAGCAGTTACGCGACCAGCGGGGAAAAACTGTTTTTT.

This rearrangement joins TRBV2 to TRBJ1-2; 7 bases align to TRBD1. Germline CDR1 SNHLY, CDR2 FYNNEI. This CDR3 comprises 12 residues. V lost 8 bases to trimming and J lost 5 bases; unmatched junction nucleotides: 5. The CDR3 here is CASGDSPYGYTF. The CDR3 DNA reads as TGTGCCAGCGGGGACAGCCCATATGGCTACACCTTC.

The chain joins TRBV7-2 to TRBJ2-4; D perhaps matches TRBD1 (5 bases). Germline assignment: CDR1 SGHTA and CDR2 FQGNSA. The CDR3 has 15 amino acids. Trimming removed 5 bases from V and 3 bases from J, with 14 bases in between. The DNA of the CDR3 is TGTGCCAGCAGCCTACGTAGGGGTGGCAAAAACATTCAGTACTTC. Amino acids: CASSLRRGGKNIQYF.

This clone was seen a single time. The chain uses TRBV18 and TRBJ2-5; 7 bases fit TRBD2. Germline V gives CDR1 KGHSH, CDR2 LQKENI. CDR3 size: 13 residues. The V gene end was trimmed by 6 bases and the J gene end by 3 bases; junction bases not matched to a gene: 4. Here the CDR3 DNA reads TGTGCCAGCTCCCTGGGAGGGGAAGAGACCCAGTACTTC. It specifies CASSLGGEETQYF.

This sequence joins TRBV11-3 and TRBJ2-2; possibly TRBD1 for D (6 bases). Germline CDR1 and CDR2: SGHNT and YENEEA. The CDR3 has 16 amino acids. V was clipped by 4 bases and J by 3 bases, with 15 bases between them. The CDR3 is CASSSPGRGDTGELFF. The CDR3 coding sequence is TGTGCCAGCAGCTCCCCGGGCAGGGGAGACACCGGGGAGCTGTTTTTT.

The V and J genes are TRBV12-3 or TRBV12-4 and TRBJ1-1, with D unclear. Trimming pared 5 bases from V and 1 base from J, leaving 5 bases between. The CDR3 length is 12 residues. The CDR3 loop is CASSLRNTEAFF. The CDR3 nucleotides are TGTGCCAGCAGTCTCCGGAACACTGAAGCTTTCTTT.

V usage is TRBV29-1 and J usage is TRBJ1-1; maybe TRBD1 (6 bases). The CDR3 is made up of 13 amino acids. The V and J ends lost 8 bases and 0 bases respectively, with 13 bases between them. The V gene's germline CDR1 is SQVTM and CDR2 ANQGSEA. CDR3 DNA: TGCAGCTCGCGGGGGGCGTTGAACACTGAAGCTTTCTTT. Amino acid sequence: CSSRGALNTEAFF.

This clone was detected once. The V and J genes are TRBV27 and TRBJ1-5, with D unresolved. CDR1 is MNHEY, CDR2 SMNVEV, per germline (reference sequence). This CDR3 spans 15 amino acids. The V end was cut by 5 bases, the J end by 4 bases, with 15 bases between. As DNA, the CDR3 is TGTGCCAGCAGTCCGCTCGACGGGAATAATCAGCCCCAGCATTTT. It codes for CASSPLDGNNQPQHF.

V is TRBV18 and J is TRBJ1-6; D may be TRBD1 (6 bases). V was pared by 4 bases and J by 7 bases, with 20 bases between. There are 17 residues in the CDR3. Germline assignment: CDR1 KGHSH and CDR2 LQKENI. The DNA for the CDR3 is TGTGCCAGCTCACTTCTAGACACCGGGACACAAAATTCACCCCTCCACTTT. Translating it yields CASSLLDTGTQNSPLHF. The full variable domain, in which reference TRBV18 and TRBJ1-6 provide the parts outside the CDR3, is NAGVMQNPRHLVRRRGQEARLRCSPMKGHSHVYWYRQLPEEGLKFMVYLQKENIIDESGMPKERFSAEFPKEGPSILRIQQVVRGDSAAYFCASSLLDTGTQNSPLHFGNGTRLTVT.

This chain links TRBV18 with TRBJ2-7; D perhaps matches TRBD1 (6 bases). Germline CDR1 is KGHSH and CDR2 is LQKENI. Between the trimmed V and J ends, which lost 1 base and 5 bases, there was a span of 12 bases. The CDR3 is 14 amino acids. CDR3 bases: TGTGCCAGCTCACCACAACACAGGGCCCACGAGCAGTACTTC. Translation: CASSPQHRAHEQYF. The full variable domain, completed using reference TRBV18 and TRBJ2-7, is NAGVMQNPRHLVRRRGQEARLRCSPMKGHSHVYWYRQLPEEGLKFMVYLQKENIIDESGMPKERFSAEFPKEGPSILRIQQVVRGDSAAYFCASSPQHRAHEQYFGPGTRLTVT.